The 2 T cell receptor beta chains in this list originate from one sample, sequenced in a study of CD8+CD57+ T cells in acquired aplastic anemia. The study profiled TCR beta VDJ and CDR3 using genomic DNA as template. TCRdb independently ran MiXCR on the reads; one entry per CDR3 protein. The top ten clones hold 65% of a sample with roughly 93,000 distinct CDR3 sequences, around two thirds of them seen once. Whoever was chosen for sequencing had shown CD8+CD57+ cell expansion by flow cytometry. The sequenced material came from sorted CD4+, CD8+, or CD8+CD57+ T cells (not recorded which) from PBMCs. These TCRs come from a human donor with aplastic anemia.

The rearrangement uses TRBV14 and TRBJ1-6; possible D gene TRBD1, 5 bases. The length of the CDR3 is 15 residues. Trimming shortened V by 1 base and J by 6 bases, and 10 bases separated the two germline ends. Germline V gene lookup returns CDR1 SGHDN and CDR2 FVKESK. CDR3 sequence reads: CASSQALGGNSPLHF. CDR3 in DNA: TGTGCCAGCAGCCAAGCGTTGGGGGGTAATTCACCCCTCCACTTT.

J is TRBJ2-1 and V is TRBV7-7; a possible D gene is TRBD2 (5 bases). The CDR3 contains 14 residues. With 0 bases removed from V and 5 bases from J, the gap between germline ends came to 8 bases. The germline V gene has CDR1 SSHAT and CDR2 FNYEAQ (reference sequence). CDR3 protein: CASSLAGDNNEQFF. DNA for the CDR3: TGTGCCAGCAGCTTAGCGGGAGATAACAATGAGCAGTTCTTC.